The 26 T cell receptor beta chains reported below all come from one sample, sequenced in a study of blood T cells in healthy people across ages. Sample-barcoded 5' priming and a J-beta primer mix drove a second PCR of about 7 to 12 cycles. MiXCR was run by TCRdb on the 5' RACE reads, yielding one entry per CDR3 protein. The table lists around 620,000 distinct CDR3 sequences, 25% to 30% of them singletons. Sequenced material: blood. The receptors derive from a woman in her 70s in good health.

As for this clonotype: This sequence may be a read error, since a much larger clone differs from it by one base. This chain connects TRBV10-3 to TRBJ1-1, with D perhaps TRBD1 (6 bases). This CDR3 has 13 residues. Deletions cut 6 bases from V and 1 base from J, with 9 bases between. The germline V gene has CDR1 ENHRY and CDR2 SYGVKD. CDR3 loop: CAIRPDRNTEAFF. In DNA form, the CDR3 reads TGTGCCATCAGACCGGACAGGAACACTGAAGCTTTCTTT.

The chain couples TRBV7-9 to TRBJ1-2; weak D call: TRBD1 (6 bases). V was trimmed by 0 bases and J by 6 bases, leaving 14 bases between them. The CDR3 sequence is 15 residues long. Germline V CDR1 and CDR2: SEHNR, FQNEAQ (reference sequence). CDR3 sequence: CASSLAEGDFDGYTF. The DNA of the CDR3 is TGTGCCAGCAGCTTAGCGGAGGGGGACTTTGATGGCTACACCTTC.

V and J are TRBV4-1 and TRBJ2-2; D is unclear. The germline gives CDR1 MGHRA, CDR2 YSYEKL. The CDR3 consists of 13 residues. The V gene lost 0 bases and the J gene lost 7 bases, with 6 bases spanning the gap. CDR3 sequence (DNA): TGCGCCAGCAGCCAAGAGAAGATCGGGGAGCTGTTTTTT. It yields the protein CASSQEKIGELFF.

This clonotype has just a few counts. The V gene is TRBV15, the J gene TRBJ2-3; 8 bases line up with TRBD2. V dropped 3 bases and J dropped 1; count of bases not matched to a gene: 3. The CDR3 is 15 amino acids. Germline values: CDR1 LNHNV, CDR2 YYDKDF (reference sequence). The DNA for the CDR3 is TGTGCCACCAGCAGGACTAGCGTGGGCACAGATACGCAGTATTTT. This gives the protein CATSRTSVGTDTQYF.

The chain is built from TRBV20-1 and TRBJ2-5; maybe TRBD2 (6 bases). The end of the DNA is better explained by TRBJ2-1, so the J call may be wrong. Germline V CDR1 and CDR2: DFQATT, SNEGSKA (reference sequence). The CDR3 totals 15 residues. DNA for the CDR3: TGCAGTGCTGGGGAGCGTATTAGCGGTCACAATGAGCAGTTCTTC. It specifies CSAGERISGHNEQFF.

The CDR3 DNA is TGTGCCAGCGCCGCGACACTCTATGGCTACACCTTC. Residues: CASAATLYGYTF. The chain recombines TRBV7-9 with TRBJ1-2, with D unresolved. This CDR3 has 12 residues. The germline V gene encodes CDR1 SEHNR and CDR2 FQNEAQ (reference sequence). Trimming removed 8 bases at V and 4 bases at J, with 11 bases between.

The CDR3 nucleotides read TGCGCCAGCAGCAAAGGGCACAGCAGCTCCTACAATGAGCAGTTCTTC. This sequence encodes CASSKGHSSSYNEQFF. J is TRBJ2-1 and V is TRBV4-3; D gene unclear. V was shortened by 5 bases and J by 0 bases, with 14 bases between the two germline ends. The germline V gene has CDR1 LGHNA and CDR2 YSLEER. CDR3 length: 16 residues.

The CDR3 region has the DNA TGTGCCAGCAGCACCCGGGACAGGGGATTGAACACTGAAGCTTTCTTT. Translation: CASSTRDRGLNTEAFF. The chain has TRBV13 and TRBJ1-1; TRBD1 aligns across 10 bases. V was clipped by 5 bases and J by 0 bases; unmatched bases: 6. This CDR3 has 16 amino acids. Germline CDR1 reads PRHDT; CDR2 reads FYEKMQ (reference sequence).

The chain employs TRBV5-1 and TRBJ2-2, with TRBD2 matching over 8 bases. V dropped 4 bases and J dropped 0; count of bases not matched to a gene: 8. This CDR3 comprises 17 residues. Germline V gives CDR1 SGHRS, CDR2 YFSETQ. The CDR3 sequence: CASSPRAGVANTGELFF. The CDR3, as DNA: TGCGCCAGCAGCCCACGAGCGGGGGTCGCGAACACCGGGGAGCTGTTTTTT.

The rearrangement links TRBV10-3 to TRBJ2-1, with 10 nucleotides matching TRBD2. CDR3 length: 13 residues. Trimming took 5 bases from V and 9 from J; bases not matched to a gene: 4. Germline loops: CDR1 ENHRY, CDR2 SYGVKD. The CDR3 loop is CAISTGTSVEQFF. The CDR3 DNA follows: TGTGCCATCAGTACCGGGACTAGCGTTGAGCAGTTCTTC.

This clonotype was observed many times. The chain employs TRBV20-1 and TRBJ2-5; a weak D match, TRBD2 (6 bases). V gave up 4 bases and J gave up 4 bases, with 19 bases separating them. CDR1 is DFQATT, CDR2 SNEGSKA, per germline (reference sequence). The CDR3 totals 15 residues. The CDR3: CSATSSGTERETQYF. CDR3 sequence (DNA): TGCAGTGCTACAAGCTCCGGGACTGAACGAGAGACCCAGTACTTC.

The chain carries TRBV6-6 and TRBJ1-1, with TRBD1 matching 9 bases. Per germline, CDR1 MNHNY and CDR2 SVGAGI (reference sequence). This CDR3 comprises 15 residues. V dropped 0 bases and J dropped 4; count of bases not matched to a gene: 3. The CDR3 spells CASSYSTGGLTEAFF. As DNA, the CDR3 is TGTGCCAGCAGTTACTCGACAGGGGGACTCACTGAAGCTTTCTTT.

This clonotype was seen more than once but under ten times. The rearrangement links TRBV7-2 to TRBJ1-1; D perhaps matches TRBD1 (5 bases). Looked up from germline, CDR1 is SGHTA and CDR2 is FQGNSA. Between the trimmed V and J ends, which lost 0 bases and 3 bases, there was a span of 8 bases. The CDR3 is made up of 14 amino acids. The CDR3: CASSLADRYTEAFF. The CDR3 coding sequence is TGTGCCAGCAGCTTAGCTGACAGATACACTGAAGCTTTCTTT.

This clonotype was counted a few times. V gene TRBV4-3 combines with J gene TRBJ2-5; 7 positions agree with TRBD2. V shed 0 bases, J shed 3 bases, and the junction held 7 bases outside the gene matches. Germline V gene data show CDR1 as LGHNA and CDR2 as YSLEER. This CDR3 has 16 amino acids. The chain's CDR3 is CASSQDLASGEETQYF. CDR3 coding DNA: TGCGCCAGCAGCCAAGATTTGGCTAGCGGTGAAGAGACCCAGTACTTC.

The chain recombines TRBV11-2 with TRBJ1-4; D remains unclear. Germline lookup yields CDR1 SGHAT and CDR2 FQNNGV. The CDR3 has 18 amino acids. Trimming shortened V by 3 bases and J by 4 bases, and 21 bases separated the two germline ends. The CDR3 DNA sequence: TGTGCCAGCAGCTTGTTCCGCGGTTCGAACCCCCTTAATGAAAAACTGTTTTTT. This gives the protein CASSLFRGSNPLNEKLFF.

V and J are TRBV11-2 and TRBJ2-5; D remains unclear. The end of the DNA is better explained by TRBJ2-7, so the J call may be wrong. Germline V CDR1 and CDR2: SGHAT, FQNNGV. This CDR3 is 16 amino acids long. CDR3 protein: CASSLSGLGLTYEQYF. CDR3 DNA: TGTGCCAGCAGCCTTAGTGGGTTAGGGCTCACCTACGAGCAGTACTTC.

This clonotype came up a few times. This sequence joins TRBV6-6 and TRBJ2-5, with 7 bases fitting TRBD1. CDR3 size: 16 residues. Germline trimming cut 2 bases from V and 0 bases from J; bases unmatched to any gene: 6. Germline CDR1 reads MNHNY; CDR2 reads SVGAGI (reference sequence). The CDR3 nucleotides are TGTGCCAGCAGTTACCCCAGGACAGGAAACCAAGAGACCCAGTACTTC. Protein sequence: CASSYPRTGNQETQYF.

This chain links TRBV5-1 with TRBJ2-1, with TRBD2 matching over 9 bases. With V trimmed by 5 bases and J by 2 bases, 11 bases remained unmatched. Germline values: CDR1 SGHRS, CDR2 YFSETQ. The length of the CDR3 is 17 residues. CDR3 amino acids: CASRSSGGPSAYNEQFF. The CDR3 DNA reads TGCGCCAGCAGGAGTAGCGGGGGTCCAAGCGCCTACAATGAGCAGTTCTTC.

The gene calls are TRBV4-2 and TRBJ2-5; D is perhaps TRBD1 or TRBD2 (5 bases each). CDR1 is LGHNA, CDR2 YNFKEQ, per germline. V shed 3 bases and J shed 5 bases, with 19 bases lying between them. The CDR3 covers 16 residues. The CDR3 loop is CASSHPSGGVQETQYF. The CDR3 DNA reads TGTGCCAGCAGCCATCCATCTGGGGGTGTCCAGGAGACCCAGTACTTC.

The V gene is TRBV3-1, the J gene TRBJ2-7, with D hard to call. V lost 5 bases, J lost 3 bases, and 8 bases lay in between. The CDR3 consists of 12 residues. Germline V gene data show CDR1 as LGHDT and CDR2 as YNNKEL (reference sequence). The CDR3, as DNA: TGTGCCAGCAGCTCTCATGTCTACGAGCAGTACTTC. This gives the protein CASSSHVYEQYF.

The table lists this clonotype with a few counts. The rearrangement links TRBV30 to TRBJ1-4, with a tentative D call TRBD1 (6 bases). The V end was cut by 1 base, the J end by 8 bases, with 11 bases between. Germline V gene data show CDR1 as GTSNPN and CDR2 as SVGIG (reference sequence). The CDR3 has 13 amino acids. In nucleotides, the CDR3 is TGTGCCTGGAGTGGGGGGGCCCGCGAAAAACTGTTTTTT. Its translation is CAWSGGAREKLFF.

The table lists this clonotype with a few counts. The chain joins TRBV7-9 to TRBJ1-4; D is uncertain. V was cut by 7 bases and J by 7 bases, with 13 bases left in between. Germline V CDR1 and CDR2: SEHNR, FQNEAQ (reference sequence). The CDR3 is made up of 13 amino acids. The DNA for the CDR3 is TGTGCCAGCAAATTGAGTTCTGGTGAAAAACTGTTTTTT. Encoded protein: CASKLSSGEKLFF. Based on the CDR3 plus reference TRBV7-9 and TRBJ1-4, the full variable domain is DTGVSQNPRHKITKRGQNVTFRCDPISEHNRLYWYRQTLGQGPEFLTYFQNEAQLEKSRLLSDRFSAERPKGSFSTLEIQRTEQGDSAMYLCASKLSSGEKLFFGSGTQLSVL.

V is TRBV7-2 and J is TRBJ1-1; tentative D call: TRBD1 (5 bases). The CDR3 runs 14 residues. Trimming took off 6 bases at V and 0 bases at J, with 11 bases between the two ends. Per germline, CDR1 SGHTA and CDR2 FQGNSA. In DNA, the CDR3 is TGTGCCAGCAGGGAACGGGGCATGAACACTGAAGCTTTCTTT. It codes for CASRERGMNTEAFF.

There are a few counts of this clonotype. The V gene is TRBV20-1, the J gene TRBJ2-5; TRBD2 agrees at 11 bases. The J call may be wrong; the DNA end is better matched by TRBJ2-1. The CDR3 sequence is 15 residues long. Germline CDR1 is DFQATT and CDR2 is SNEGSKA (reference sequence). This chain's CDR3 is CSAGLAGGPLNEQFF. For the CDR3, the DNA is TGCAGTGCTGGGTTAGCGGGGGGGCCGTTAAATGAGCAGTTCTTC.

This clonotype was counted only a few times. The rearrangement uses TRBV5-1 and TRBJ2-5, with 7 bases fitting TRBD2. The CDR3 runs to 14 residues. The V segment lost 5 bases and the J segment 11 bases; nucleotides outside the gene matches: 15. Looked up from germline, CDR1 is SGHRS and CDR2 is YFSETQ. CDR3 loop: CASRFGLGVSEQYF. In DNA form, the CDR3 reads TGCGCCAGCAGATTTGGACTAGGGGTGAGTGAGCAGTACTTC.

The chain recombines TRBV20-1 with TRBJ1-1; D may be TRBD1 (5 bases). Trimming cost V 5 bases and J 1 base, with 14 bases left between them. This CDR3 comprises 14 residues. The V gene's germline CDR1 is DFQATT and CDR2 SNEGSKA (reference sequence). CDR3 nucleotide sequence: TGCAGTGCTCATCAGGGTGCCGGGAACACTGAAGCTTTCTTT. The encoded protein is CSAHQGAGNTEAFF.